This T cell receptor beta chain was sequenced during a study of blood T cell repertoires in COVID-19. Whole-study context: T cells, B-cell-depleted T cells, or PBMCs provided the cDNA or gDNA that served as material.

Authors' processing steps: Reference gene primer amplification gave nucleated cell count estimates. This table comes from immunoSEQ multiplex PCR, and its TCRdb copy is limited to in-frame clones, with some not included. The D gene and trimming were derived from the DNA, and the V and J assignments and clone size from that table. The sample records roughly 200,000 clones, roughly 87% being singletons. Cohorts were based on clinical histories the participants reported. CDR1 and CDR2 (germline): LGHDT, YNNKEL (reference sequence). The CDR3 extends over 13 amino acids. V gave up 0 bases and J gave up 8 bases, with 7 bases separating them.

The genes are TRBV3-1 (or the pseudogene TRBV3-2) and TRBJ1-4, with a weak D call TRBD1 (6 bases). This clonotype was sampled from a woman in her 30s who had recovered from COVID-19. Material for sequencing was PBMCs or T cells enriched from blood (not recorded which). In DNA form, the CDR3 reads TGTGCCAGCAGCCAAGAGAGGGGGGAAAAACTGTTTTTT. Amino acid sequence: CASSQERGEKLFF.